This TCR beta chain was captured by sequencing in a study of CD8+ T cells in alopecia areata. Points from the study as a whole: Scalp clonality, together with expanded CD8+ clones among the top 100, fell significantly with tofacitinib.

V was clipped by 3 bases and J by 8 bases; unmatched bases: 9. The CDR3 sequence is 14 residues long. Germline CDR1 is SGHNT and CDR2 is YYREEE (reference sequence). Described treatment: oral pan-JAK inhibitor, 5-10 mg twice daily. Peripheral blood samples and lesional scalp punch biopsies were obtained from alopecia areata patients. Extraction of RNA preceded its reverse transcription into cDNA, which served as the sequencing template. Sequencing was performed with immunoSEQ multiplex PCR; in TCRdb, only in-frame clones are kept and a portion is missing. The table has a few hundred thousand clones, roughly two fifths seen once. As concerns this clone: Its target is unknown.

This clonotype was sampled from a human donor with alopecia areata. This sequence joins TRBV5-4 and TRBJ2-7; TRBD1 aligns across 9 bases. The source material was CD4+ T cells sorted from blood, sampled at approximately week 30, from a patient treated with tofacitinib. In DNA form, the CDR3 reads TGTGCCAGCAGCTCCCCGGACAGGGGTAACAAGCAGTACTTC. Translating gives CASSSPDRGNKQYF.